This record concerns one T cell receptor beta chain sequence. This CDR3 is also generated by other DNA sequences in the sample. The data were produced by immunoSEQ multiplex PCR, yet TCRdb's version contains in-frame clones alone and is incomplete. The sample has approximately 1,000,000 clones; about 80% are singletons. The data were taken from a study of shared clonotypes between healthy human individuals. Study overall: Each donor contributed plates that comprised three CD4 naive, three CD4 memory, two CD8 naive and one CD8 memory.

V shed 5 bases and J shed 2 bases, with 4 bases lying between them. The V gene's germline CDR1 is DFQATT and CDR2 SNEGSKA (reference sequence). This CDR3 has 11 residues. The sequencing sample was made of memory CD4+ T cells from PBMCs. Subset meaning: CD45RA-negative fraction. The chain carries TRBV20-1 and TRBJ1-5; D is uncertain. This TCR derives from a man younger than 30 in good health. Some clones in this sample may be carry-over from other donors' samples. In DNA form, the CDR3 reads TGCAGTGCTGCAGGCAATCAGCCCCAGCATTTT. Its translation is CSAAGNQPQHF.